This TCR beta chain derives from a study of blood T cell repertoires in COVID-19. Study in general: Collection of acute and convalescent COVID-19 samples took place in the United States, Italy and Spain. Sources were T cells, B-cell-depleted T cells, or PBMCs; the material itself was cDNA or gDNA.

Authors' processing steps: Reference gene primer amplification gave nucleated cell count estimates. Assay: immunoSEQ multiplex PCR; the TCRdb copy retains only in-frame clones and omits some. V, J and clone size reflect that table, while D and trimming were determined from the DNA. Seen here are about 270,000 clones, around four fifths observed once, and the top ten hold approximately 3.8%. This clone was observed a single time. The CDR3 totals 17 residues. Germline V gene lookup returns CDR1 GTSNPN and CDR2 SVGIG (reference sequence). V shed 2 bases and J shed 2 bases, with 19 bases lying between them.

This receptor was obtained from a woman between 50 and 59 years old with active or convalescent COVID-19. The gene calls are TRBV30 and TRBJ2-1, with D possibly matching TRBD2 (6 bases). Sequenced: peripheral blood. The CDR3 sequence: CAWSPGALAFPYNEQFF. As DNA, the CDR3 is TGTGCCTGGAGTCCCGGGGCGCTAGCGTTCCCCTACAATGAGCAGTTCTTC.